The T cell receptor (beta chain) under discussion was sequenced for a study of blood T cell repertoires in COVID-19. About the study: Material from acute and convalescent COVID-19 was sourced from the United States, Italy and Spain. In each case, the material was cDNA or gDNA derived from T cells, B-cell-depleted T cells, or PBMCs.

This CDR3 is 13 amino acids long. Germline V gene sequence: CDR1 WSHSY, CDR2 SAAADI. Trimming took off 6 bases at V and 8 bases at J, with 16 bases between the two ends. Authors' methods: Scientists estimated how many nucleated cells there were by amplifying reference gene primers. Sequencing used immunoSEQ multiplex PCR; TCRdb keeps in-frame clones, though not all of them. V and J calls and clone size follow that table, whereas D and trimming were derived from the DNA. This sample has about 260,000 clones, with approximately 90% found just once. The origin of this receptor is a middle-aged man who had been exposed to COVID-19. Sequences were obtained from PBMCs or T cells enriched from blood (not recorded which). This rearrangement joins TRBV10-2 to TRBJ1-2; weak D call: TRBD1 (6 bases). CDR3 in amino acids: CASRSTGTQGYTF. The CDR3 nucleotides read TGCGCCAGCAGGTCTACAGGGACGCAAGGCTACACCTTC.